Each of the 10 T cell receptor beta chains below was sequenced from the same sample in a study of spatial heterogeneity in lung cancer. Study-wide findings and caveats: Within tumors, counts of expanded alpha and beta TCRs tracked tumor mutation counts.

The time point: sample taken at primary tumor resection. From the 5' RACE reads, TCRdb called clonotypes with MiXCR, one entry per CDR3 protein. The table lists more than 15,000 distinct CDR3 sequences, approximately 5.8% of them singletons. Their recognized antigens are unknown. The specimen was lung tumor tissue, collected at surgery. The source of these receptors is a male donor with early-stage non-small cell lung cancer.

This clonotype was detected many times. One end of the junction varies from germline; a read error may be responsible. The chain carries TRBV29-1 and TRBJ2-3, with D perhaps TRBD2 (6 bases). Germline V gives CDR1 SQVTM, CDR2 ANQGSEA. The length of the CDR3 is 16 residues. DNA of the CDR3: TGCAGCGTTGAAGATTCTATCATCGGGAGCACAGATATGCAGTATTTT. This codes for CSVEDSIIGSTDMQYF.

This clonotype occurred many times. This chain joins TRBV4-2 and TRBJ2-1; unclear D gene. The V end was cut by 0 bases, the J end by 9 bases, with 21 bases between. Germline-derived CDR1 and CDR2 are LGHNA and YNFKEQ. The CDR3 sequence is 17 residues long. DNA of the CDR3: TGTGCCAGCAGCCAAGATAAGTTTCCTACCCTTTCGGGTGAGCAGTTCTTC. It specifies CASSQDKFPTLSGEQFF.

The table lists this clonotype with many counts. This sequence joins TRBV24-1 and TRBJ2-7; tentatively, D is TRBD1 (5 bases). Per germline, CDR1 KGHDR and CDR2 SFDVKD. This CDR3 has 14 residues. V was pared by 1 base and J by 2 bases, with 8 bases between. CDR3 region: CATSDLDRPYEQYF. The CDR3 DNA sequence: TGTGCCACCAGTGATTTAGACAGACCCTACGAGCAGTACTTC.

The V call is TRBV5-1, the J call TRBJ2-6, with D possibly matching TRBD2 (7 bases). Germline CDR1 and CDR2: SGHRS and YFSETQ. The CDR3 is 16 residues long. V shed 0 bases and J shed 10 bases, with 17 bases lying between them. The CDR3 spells CASSLESGTLTNVLTF. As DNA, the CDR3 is TGCGCCAGCAGCTTGGAGAGCGGGACACTAACAAACGTCCTGACTTTC.

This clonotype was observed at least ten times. CDR3 coding DNA: TGTGCCAGCAGTCCGTGGCGGGAGATTACAGATACGCAGTATTTT. This encodes CASSPWREITDTQYF. V gene TRBV6-6 combines with J gene TRBJ2-3; 7 nucleotides agree with TRBD2. Germline V gene lookup returns CDR1 MNHNY and CDR2 SVGAGI (reference sequence). The trim removed 5 bases at V and 3 bases at J, leaving 8 bases unmatched. This CDR3 region has 15 residues.

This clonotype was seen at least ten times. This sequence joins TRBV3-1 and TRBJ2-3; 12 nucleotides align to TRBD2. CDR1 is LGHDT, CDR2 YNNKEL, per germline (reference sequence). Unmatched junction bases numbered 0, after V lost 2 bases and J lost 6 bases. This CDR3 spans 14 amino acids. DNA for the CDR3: TGTGCCAGCAGCCAAACTAGCGGGGGGGATACGCAGTATTTT. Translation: CASSQTSGGDTQYF.

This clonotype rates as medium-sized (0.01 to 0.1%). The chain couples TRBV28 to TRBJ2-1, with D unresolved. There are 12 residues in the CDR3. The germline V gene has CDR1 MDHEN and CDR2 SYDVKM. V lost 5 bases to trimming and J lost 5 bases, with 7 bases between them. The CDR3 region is CASSLPNNEQFF. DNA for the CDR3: TGTGCCAGCAGTCTACCCAACAATGAGCAGTTCTTC.

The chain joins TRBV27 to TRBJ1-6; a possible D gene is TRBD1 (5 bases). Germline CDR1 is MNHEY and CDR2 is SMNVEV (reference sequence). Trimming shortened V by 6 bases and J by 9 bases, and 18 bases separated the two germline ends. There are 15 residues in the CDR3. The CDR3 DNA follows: TGTGCCAGCAGCTCGCCCCGGGACGGGATTTCACCCCTCCACTTT. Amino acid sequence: CASSSPRDGISPLHF.

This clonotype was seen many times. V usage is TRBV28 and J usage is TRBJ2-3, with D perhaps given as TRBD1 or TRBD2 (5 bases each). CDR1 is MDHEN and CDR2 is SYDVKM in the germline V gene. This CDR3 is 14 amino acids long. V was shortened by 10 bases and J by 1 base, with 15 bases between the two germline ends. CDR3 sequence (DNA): TGTGCCACCGTCCCCGGGACCGGCACAGATACGCAGTATTTT. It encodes CATVPGTGTDTQYF.

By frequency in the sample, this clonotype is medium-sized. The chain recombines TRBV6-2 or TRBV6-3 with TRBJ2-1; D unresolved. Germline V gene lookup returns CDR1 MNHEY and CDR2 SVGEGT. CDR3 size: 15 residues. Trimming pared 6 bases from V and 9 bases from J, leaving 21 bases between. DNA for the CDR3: TGTGCCAGCAGCATGAATAGAATCTTGAGAGGTGAGCAGTTCTTC. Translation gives CASSMNRILRGEQFF.